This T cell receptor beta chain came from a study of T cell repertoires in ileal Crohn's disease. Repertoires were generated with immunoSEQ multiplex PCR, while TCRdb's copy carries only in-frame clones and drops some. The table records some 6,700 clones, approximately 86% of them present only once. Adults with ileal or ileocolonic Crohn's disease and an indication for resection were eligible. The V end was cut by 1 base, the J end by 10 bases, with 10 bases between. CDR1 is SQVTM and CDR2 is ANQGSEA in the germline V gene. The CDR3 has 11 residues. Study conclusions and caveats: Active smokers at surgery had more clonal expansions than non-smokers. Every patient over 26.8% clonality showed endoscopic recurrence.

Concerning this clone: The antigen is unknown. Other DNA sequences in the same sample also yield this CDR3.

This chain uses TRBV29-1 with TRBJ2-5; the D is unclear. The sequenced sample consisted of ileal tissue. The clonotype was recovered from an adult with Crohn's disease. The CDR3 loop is CSVEVLLGQYF. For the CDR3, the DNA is TGCAGCGTTGAAGTCCTCCTCGGCCAGTACTTC. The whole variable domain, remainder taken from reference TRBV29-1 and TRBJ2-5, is SAVISQKPSRDICQRGTSLTIQCQVDSQVTMMFWYRQQPGQSLTLIATANQGSEATYESGFVIDKFPISRPNLTFSTLTVSNMSPEDSSIYLCSVEVLLGQYFGPGTRLLVL.